Below, 3 T cell receptor beta chains from the same sample are listed, as sequenced in a study of blood T cell repertoires in COVID-19. Only in-frame clones appear in the TCRdb table, and some are missing; sequencing was by immunoSEQ multiplex PCR. The table records tens of thousands of clones, approximately 91% of them present only once. Sequencing used peripheral blood. The source of these receptors is a woman between 65 and 79 years old with active COVID-19.

V usage is TRBV28 and J usage is TRBJ2-7; D perhaps matches TRBD1 (6 bases). With 5 bases removed from V and 3 bases from J, the gap between germline ends came to 8 bases. Germline V gene lookup returns CDR1 MDHEN and CDR2 SYDVKM. The CDR3 is 12 residues long. CDR3 amino acids: CASSQGGYEQYF. The CDR3 bases are TGTGCCAGCAGTCAAGGGGGCTACGAGCAGTACTTC.

A few counts support this clone. The rearrangement links TRBV13 to TRBJ2-7, with D tentatively TRBD2 (6 bases). Germline V gene data show CDR1 as PRHDT and CDR2 as FYEKMQ (reference sequence). V lost 5 bases to trimming and J lost 4 bases, with 12 bases between them. The CDR3 length is 13 residues. The CDR3 DNA follows: TGTGCCAGCAGCCCAGGGACTGCGTACGAGCAGTACTTC. This gives the protein CASSPGTAYEQYF.

CDR3 nucleotides: TGCAGCGTTGTCGGACAGGCAGATTTCTATGGCTACACCTTC. Protein sequence: CSVVGQADFYGYTF. The chain has TRBV29-1 and TRBJ1-2; 7 nucleotides line up with TRBD1. CDR3 length: 14 amino acids. The germline V gene encodes CDR1 SQVTM and CDR2 ANQGSEA. The junction had 9 bases not matched to a gene; V was cut back by 4 bases and J by 4 bases.